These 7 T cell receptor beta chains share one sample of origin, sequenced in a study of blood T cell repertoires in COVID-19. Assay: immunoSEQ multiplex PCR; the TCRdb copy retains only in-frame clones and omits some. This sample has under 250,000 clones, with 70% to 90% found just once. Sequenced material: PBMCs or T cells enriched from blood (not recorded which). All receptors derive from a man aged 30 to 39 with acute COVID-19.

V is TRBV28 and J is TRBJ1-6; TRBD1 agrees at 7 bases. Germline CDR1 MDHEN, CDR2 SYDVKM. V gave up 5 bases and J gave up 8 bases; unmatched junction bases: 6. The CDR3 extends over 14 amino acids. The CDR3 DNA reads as TGTGCCAGCAGTCTAGGGGGCGCCGATTCACCCCTCCACTTT. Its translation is CASSLGGADSPLHF.

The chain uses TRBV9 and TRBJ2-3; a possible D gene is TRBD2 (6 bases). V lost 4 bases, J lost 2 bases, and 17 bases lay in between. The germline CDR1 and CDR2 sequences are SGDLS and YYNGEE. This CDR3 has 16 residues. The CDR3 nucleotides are TGTGCCAGCAGCCCCCGGGGTAGCGGCTCCACAGATACGCAGTATTTT. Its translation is CASSPRGSGSTDTQYF. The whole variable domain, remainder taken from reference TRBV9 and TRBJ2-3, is DSGVTQTPKHLITATGQRVTLRCSPRSGDLSVYWYQQSLDQGLQFLIQYYNGEERAKGNILERFSAQQFPDLHSELNLSSLELGDSALYFCASSPRGSGSTDTQYFGPGTRLTVL.

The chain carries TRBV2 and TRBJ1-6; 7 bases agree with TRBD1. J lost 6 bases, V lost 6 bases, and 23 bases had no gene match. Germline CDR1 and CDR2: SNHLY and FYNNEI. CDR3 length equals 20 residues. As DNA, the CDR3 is TGTGCCAGCAGGAAATTGGCGATGGACAGGACAACCACGGCTAATTCACCCCTCCACTTT. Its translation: CASRKLAMDRTTTANSPLHF.

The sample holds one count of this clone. The CDR3 nucleotides read TGTGCCAGTAGTCCCAGGACAGGTAACCGAGGTCAGCCCCAGCATTTT. It is translated as CASSPRTGNRGQPQHF. This chain links TRBV19 with TRBJ1-5; 7 bases align to TRBD1. With 5 bases clipped from V and 6 bases from J, the junction kept 13 bases outside the gene matches. This CDR3 spans 16 amino acids. Per the germline V gene, CDR1 is LNHDA and CDR2 is SQIVND (reference sequence).

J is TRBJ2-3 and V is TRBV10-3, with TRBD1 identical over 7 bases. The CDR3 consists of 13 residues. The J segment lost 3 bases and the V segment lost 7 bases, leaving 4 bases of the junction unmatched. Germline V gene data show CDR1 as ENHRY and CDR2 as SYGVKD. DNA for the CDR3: TGTGCCATCACCGGACAGGCAACAGATACGCAGTATTTT. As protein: CAITGQATDTQYF.

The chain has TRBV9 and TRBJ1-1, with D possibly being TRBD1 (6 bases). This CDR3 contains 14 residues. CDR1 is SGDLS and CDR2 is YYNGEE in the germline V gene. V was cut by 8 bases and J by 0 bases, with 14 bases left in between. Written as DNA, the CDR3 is TGTGCCAGTACCCCCACAGGGATGAACACTGAAGCTTTCTTT. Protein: CASTPTGMNTEAFF.

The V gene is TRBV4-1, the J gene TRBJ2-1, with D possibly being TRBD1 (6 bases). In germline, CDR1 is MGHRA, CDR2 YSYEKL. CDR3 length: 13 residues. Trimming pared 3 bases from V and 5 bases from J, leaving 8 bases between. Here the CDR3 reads CASSHRGDNEQFF. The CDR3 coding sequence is TGCGCCAGCAGCCACAGGGGAGACAATGAGCAGTTCTTC.